Listed here are 2 T cell receptor beta chains from one sample, sequenced in a study of PD-L1 blockade in urothelial cancer. As for time point: pretreatment peripheral blood. Sequenced by immunoSEQ multiplex PCR; TCRdb stores in-frame clones only, minus some. This table has under 55,000 clones, about 88% appearing once. The sequenced sample was PBMCs, obtained around atezolizumab (anti-PD-L1) treatment. These receptors all stem from a donor aged 40 or over with urothelial cancer.

The chain uses TRBV11-3 and TRBJ2-7, with D perhaps TRBD1 (6 bases). There are 15 residues in the CDR3. The V end lost 5 bases, the J end lost 2 bases, and 16 bases lay between the germline ends. CDR1 SGHNT and CDR2 YENEEA come from the germline V gene. This CDR3 reads CASSPRSQGAYEQYF. Here the CDR3 DNA reads TGTGCCAGCAGCCCCAGGTCACAGGGTGCCTACGAGCAGTACTTC.

This rearrangement joins TRBV5-1 to TRBJ2-2; 7 nucleotides line up with TRBD2. V lost 4 bases to trimming and J lost 6 bases; unmatched junction nucleotides: 9. Germline loops: CDR1 SGHRS, CDR2 YFSETQ. The CDR3 loop spans 15 amino acids. Here the CDR3 reads CASSPPGGRAGELFF. The CDR3 nucleotides are TGCGCCAGCAGCCCCCCGGGGGGACGGGCCGGGGAGCTGTTTTTT.